The clone carrying this T cell receptor (beta chain) was seen only a few times. TCRdb keeps only in-frame clones here, not all; method: immunoSEQ multiplex PCR. The sample contains tens of thousands of clones, 95% of which appear only once. This sample is drawn from a study of technical replicates of blood from a few donors. This CDR3 is built from 14 residues. CDR1 and CDR2 (germline): ENHRY, SYGVKD. V dropped 4 bases and J dropped 6 bases, with 13 bases sitting between them. Sequenced sample: T cells isolated from PBMCs. This receptor was identified in a human donor in good health. This chain connects TRBV10-3 to TRBJ1-3; tentative D call: TRBD1 (6 bases). CDR3 protein: CAISASGQANTIYF. For the CDR3, the DNA is TGTGCCATCAGTGCCTCGGGACAAGCAAACACCATATATTTT.